What follows is one T cell receptor (beta chain) and its context. The data are from a study of technical replicates of blood from four donors. Here immunoSEQ multiplex PCR was the method, and the copy in TCRdb shows in-frame clones only, minus some. Seen here are about 14,000 clones, 85% observed once, and the top ten hold roughly 10%. Germline-derived CDR1 and CDR2 are SGHTA and FQGNSA. The ends lost 0 bases at V and 4 bases at J; junction bases unmatched: 3. This CDR3 has 14 amino acids. Sequences were obtained from PBMCs. The gene calls are TRBV7-2 and TRBJ2-7; 7 nucleotides match TRBD2. This clonotype was sampled from a human donor in good health. The CDR3 region is CASSLAGTKYEQYF. The CDR3 DNA sequence: TGTGCCAGCAGCTTAGCGGGGACTAAATACGAGCAGTACTTC.